These 4 T cell receptor beta chains were all obtained from the same sample, sequenced in a study. TCRdb re-called the 5' RACE reads with MiXCR, one entry per CDR3 protein. The data hold tens of thousands of distinct CDR3 sequences, with 25% to 30% observed a single time. Material for sequencing was naive CD4+ T cells sorted from blood. Subset defined: naive CD4+ T cells, CD4+CD45RA+CD25-. These receptors all come from a female donor with breast cancer.

This chain connects TRBV30 to TRBJ1-5, with a tentative D call TRBD1 (5 bases). V was shortened by 5 bases and J by 5 bases, with 16 bases between the two germline ends. Germline CDR1 GTSNPN, CDR2 SVGIG (reference sequence). The CDR3 sequence is 14 residues long. The CDR3 loop reads CAWCGPGVDQPQHF. CDR3 nucleotides: TGTGCCTGGTGTGGACCGGGGGTCGATCAGCCCCAGCATTTT.

The sample holds a few counts of this clonotype. CDR3 sequence: CASRIRTGARNGYTF. In DNA form, the CDR3 reads TGTGCCAGCAGAATAAGGACAGGGGCTAGGAATGGCTACACCTTC. This chain joins TRBV6-5 and TRBJ1-2; TRBD1 aligns across 9 bases. The J segment lost 6 bases and the V segment lost 6 bases, leaving 11 bases of the junction unmatched. This CDR3 has 15 residues. Germline V gene lookup returns CDR1 MNHEY and CDR2 SVGAGI.

This chain joins TRBV2 and TRBJ2-2, with D possibly matching TRBD2 (5 bases). Between the trimmed V and J ends, which lost 3 bases and 0 bases, there was a span of 11 bases. Germline CDR1 SNHLY, CDR2 FYNNEI. The CDR3 extends over 16 amino acids. The CDR3 DNA reads TGTGCCAGCAGTGATCTAAGCGGCGCGAACACCGGGGAGCTGTTTTTT. It is translated as CASSDLSGANTGELFF.

V gene TRBV11-3 combines with J gene TRBJ2-1; 8 bases match TRBD2. This CDR3 is built from 15 residues. Germline trimming cut 1 base from V and 5 bases from J; bases unmatched to any gene: 4. Germline V CDR1 and CDR2: SGHNT, YENEEA. CDR3 DNA: TGTGCCAGCAGCTTAGGCCGGGGGGGGAACAATGAGCAGTTCTTC. This encodes CASSLGRGGNNEQFF.